This T cell receptor beta chain was recovered during a study of T-cell reconstitution after alpha-beta-depleted transplantation in children. The TCRbeta library incorporated unique molecular identifiers. Each CDR3 protein gets one entry after TCRdb re-called the PCR reads with MiXCR. The sample yields about 72,000 distinct CDR3 sequences, 7% to 8% seen once. A few counts support this clonotype. J was trimmed by 4 bases and V by 4 bases; bases with no gene match: 13. Per the germline V gene, CDR1 is ENHRY and CDR2 is SYGVKD. The CDR3 has 17 amino acids. V gene TRBV10-3 combines with J gene TRBJ1-2; 9 positions match TRBD1. The clonotype comes from a human donor who donated a stem cell graft to a child with acute lymphoblastic leukemia. This specimen consisted of PBMCs from the stem cell graft donor, obtained from the stem cell graft. The CDR3 DNA reads as TGTGCCATCAGTGGAGGGGTAACGGGACAGGGTATCTATGGCTACACCTTC. Protein: CAISGGVTGQGIYGYTF.